A selection of T cell receptor beta chains follows, all from one sample in a study of cytomegalovirus exposure and HLA in healthy donors. Using immunoSEQ multiplex PCR, the repertoire was profiled, and TCRdb retains in-frame clones only, with some absent. The table lists some 56,000 clones, roughly 84% of them singletons. Input material: PBMCs. These receptors were taken from a human donor in good health. Both conserved end residues are part of each CDR3. A D gene is named only where the DNA matches it firmly.

V	J	D	CDR3
TRBV5-6	TRBJ2-7	.	CASSATNYEQYF
TRBV28	TRBJ2-3	.	CASSRIQPPTQYF
TRBV7-2	TRBJ2-3	TRBD2	CASSLNERGGQDTQYF
TRBV6-5	TRBJ1-1	.	CASTINGGAWSEAFF
TRBV14	TRBJ1-1	TRBD1	CASKPGQGVLNTEAFF
TRBV7-8	TRBJ1-2	.	CASSLDGETYGYTF
TRBV6-1	TRBJ2-7	TRBD2	CASSVLDGRLGEQYF
TRBV30	TRBJ2-2	.	CAWSVTNTGELFF
TRBV25-1	TRBJ2-7	.	CASSELGGASYEQYF
TRBV2	TRBJ2-7	TRBD2	CASSGVEGGSPYEQYF
TRBV7-9	TRBJ2-5	TRBD1	CASSVLGQGQETQYF
TRBV28	TRBJ1-1	TRBD1	CASSPPRGQDTEAFF
TRBV18	TRBJ1-6	.	CASSPGGGSGSPLHF
TRBV2	TRBJ1-1	TRBD1	CASNVLSGTATMNTEAFF
TRBV27	TRBJ2-2	.	CATPREINTGELFF
TRBV6-1	TRBJ2-3	.	CASSEGHSDTQYF
TRBV21-1	TRBJ1-2	.	CASYINRQTRYGYTF
TRBV4-3	TRBJ2-2	TRBD2	CASSQASGMFRTGELFF
TRBV19	TRBJ2-7	.	CASSLDSSYEQYF
TRBV7-9	TRBJ2-5	TRBD1	CASSPSTGGAETQYF
TRBV18	TRBJ2-7	TRBD1	CASGQGIYEQYF
TRBV5-1	TRBJ1-2	TRBD1	CASSIGTGLRSYVGYGYTF
TRBV6-1	TRBJ2-7	TRBD1	CASSKGTAIHQFYEQYF
TRBV28	TRBJ1-1	.	CASSPIQGSRGAFF
TRBV28	TRBJ2-3	TRBD1	CASSLWGQGVTDTQYF
TRBV9	TRBJ2-1	.	CASSYGGARNEQFF
TRBV11-2	TRBJ1-2	.	CASSPPSGDGYGYTF
TRBV7-9	TRBJ1-2	TRBD1	CASSLVTGPYGYTF
TRBV11-2	TRBJ2-5	TRBD2	CASSLLVAGAQETQYF
TRBV18	TRBJ2-7	TRBD1	CASSPQRDRAHEQYF
TRBV4-3	TRBJ2-3	.	CASSQEYFETGGTDTQYF
TRBV28	TRBJ1-2	.	CASSPPGYGYTF
TRBV5-1	TRBJ2-1	.	CASSPPLTGLGNEQFF
TRBV7-9	TRBJ1-2	.	CASSLGLMSGYTF
TRBV5-1	TRBJ1-2	.	CASSLDPDRNYGYTF
TRBV6-4	TRBJ2-2	.	CASSRESNGELFF
TRBV9	TRBJ2-7	.	CASSATASSYEQYF
TRBV7-3	TRBJ1-6	.	CASSLGGGKDSPLHF
TRBV19	TRBJ1-2	TRBD1	CASSIEGTGDVDYTF
TRBV28	TRBJ1-2	.	CASSLQGINYGYTF
TRBV9	TRBJ2-5	TRBD1	CASSAGDRVVETQYF
TRBV29-1	TRBJ2-7	.	CSVGGELYEQYF
TRBV27	TRBJ1-5	TRBD1	CASSLSGTANQPQHF
TRBV10-1	TRBJ2-1	TRBD2	CASSYTSGSSGEQFF
TRBV27	TRBJ2-2	TRBD2	CASSFSGRARGELFF
TRBV6-5	TRBJ2-5	TRBD1	CASSRQGLQETQYF
TRBV28	TRBJ2-2	TRBD2	CASSSVGGSSYTGELFF
TRBV6-5	TRBJ2-1	TRBD2	CASEASGSTDEQFF
TRBV5-1	TRBJ1-4	TRBD1	CASSTGTGEDEKLFF
TRBV6-1	TRBJ1-4	.	CASSERGQQINEKLFF
TRBV5-8	TRBJ2-1	TRBD1	CASSFVQGADEQFF